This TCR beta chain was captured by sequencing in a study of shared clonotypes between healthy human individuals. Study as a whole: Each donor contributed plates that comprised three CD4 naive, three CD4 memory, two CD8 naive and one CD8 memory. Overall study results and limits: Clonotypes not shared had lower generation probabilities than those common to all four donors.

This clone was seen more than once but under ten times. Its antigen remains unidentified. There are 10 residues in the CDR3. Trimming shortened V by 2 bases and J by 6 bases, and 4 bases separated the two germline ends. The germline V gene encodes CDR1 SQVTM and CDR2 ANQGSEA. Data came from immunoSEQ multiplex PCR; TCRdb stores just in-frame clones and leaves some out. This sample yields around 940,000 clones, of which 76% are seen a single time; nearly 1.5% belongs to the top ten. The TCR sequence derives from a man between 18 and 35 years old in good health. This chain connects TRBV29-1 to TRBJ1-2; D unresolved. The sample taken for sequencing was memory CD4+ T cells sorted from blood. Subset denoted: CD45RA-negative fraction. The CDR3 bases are TGCAGCGTTGAAAGGAATGGCTACACCTTC. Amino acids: CSVERNGYTF.